Reported below is one T cell receptor beta chain. Per the study methods: Amplification of reference gene primers provided the estimated nucleated cell counts. This table comes from immunoSEQ multiplex PCR, and its TCRdb copy is limited to in-frame clones, with some not included. That table supplies the V and J calls and clone size; D and trimming were determined from the DNA. The table lists under 50,000 clones, about 88% of them singletons, with 19% in the top ten. This entry is derived from a study of blood T cell repertoires in COVID-19. For the study at large: Acute and convalescent COVID-19 samples came from the United States, Italy and Spain. Sources were T cells, B-cell-depleted T cells, or PBMCs; the material itself was cDNA or gDNA.

Germline V CDR1 and CDR2: SEHNR, FQNEAQ (reference sequence). V lost 1 base, J lost 1 base, and 7 bases lay in between. The CDR3 is 14 residues long. Sample: peripheral blood. This TCR derives from a man in his 70s with active COVID-19. This rearrangement joins TRBV7-9 to TRBJ1-1; no clear D gene. For the CDR3, the DNA is TGTGCCAGCAGCTTAGACCACACGAACACTGAAGCTTTCTTT. This codes for CASSLDHTNTEAFF.